These T cell receptor beta chains were read from a single sample in a study of blood T cell repertoires in COVID-19. Sequencing used immunoSEQ multiplex PCR; TCRdb keeps in-frame clones, though not all of them. The table records approximately 180,000 clones, approximately 80% of them present only once. The source material was PBMCs or T cells enriched from blood (not recorded which). The receptors were gathered from a woman aged 60-75 years with acute COVID-19. The CDR3 runs from the conserved cysteine through the conserved F or W. Each record gives: J gene, V gene, D gene, clone size, CDR3 length, CDR3 DNA, CDR3 protein. D genes are given only for firm matches. Some rows have no size entry. The others give once, few or many, or a class for an expanded clone.

TRBJ2-1	TRBV7-9	TRBD2	.	16	TGTGCCAGCAGCCCCCCGCCGAGCGGGGGGTACAATGAGCAGTTCTTC	CASSPPPSGGYNEQFF
TRBJ1-4	TRBV7-8	.	.	17	TGTGCCAGCAGCCCCTATAGAGTTCGGAGGGGCAATGAAAAACTGTTTTTT	CASSPYRVRRGNEKLFF
TRBJ2-6	TRBV3-1/TRBV3-2	.	few	15	TGTGCCAGCAGCCATCAGCGCGCCGAGGCCAACGTCCTGACTTTC	CASSHQRAEANVLTF
TRBJ2-7	TRBV10-1	.	.	14	TGCGCCAGCAGTTACCTCATGAACTTCTACGAGCAGTACTTC	CASSYLMNFYEQYF
TRBJ1-6	TRBV7-8	TRBD1	few	14	TGTGCCAGCAGCTTACAGGGGGCGAGGTCACCCCTCCACTTT	CASSLQGARSPLHF
TRBJ2-1	TRBV27	TRBD2	.	20	TGTGCCAGCAGTCTTAAAGGAGGGCTAGCGGGACGTATGGTCCGCGATGAGCAGTTCTTC	CASSLKGGLAGRMVRDEQFF
TRBJ2-3	TRBV11-3	.	.	16	TGTGCCAGCAGCTTAGTTTCTGGCGGAATCACAGATACGCAGTATTTT	CASSLVSGGITDTQYF
TRBJ1-6	TRBV19	.	.	14	TGTGCCAGTAGTATAAAGACTACTAATTCACCCCTCCACTTT	CASSIKTTNSPLHF
TRBJ2-1	TRBV11-3	TRBD2	once	15	TGTGCCAGCAGCTGGACTAGCGGGAGCTACAATGAGCAGTTCTTC	CASSWTSGSYNEQFF
TRBJ2-7	TRBV24-1	TRBD1	.	13	TGTGCCACCAGTTTCGGACAGGCCTACGAGCAGTACTTC	CATSFGQAYEQYF
TRBJ1-1	TRBV9	.	few	13	TGTGCCAGCAGCGTAGCTCAAAGGGGTGAAGCTTTCTTT	CASSVAQRGEAFF
TRBJ1-5	TRBV18	.	.	13	TGTGCCAGCTCACCAGGGGAGAATCAGCCCCAGCATTTT	CASSPGENQPQHF
TRBJ2-2	TRBV5-1	.	few	13	TGCGCCAGCAGCTTGACAGACACCGGGGAGCTGTTTTTT	CASSLTDTGELFF
TRBJ1-2	TRBV30	.	.	14	TGTGCCTGGAGTGCAGGGGACGGGTACTATGGCTACACCTTC	CAWSAGDGYYGYTF
TRBJ2-7	TRBV12-3/TRBV12-4	TRBD1	few	13	TGTGCCAGCAGTGGGACAGTAGCCTACGAGCAGTACTTC	CASSGTVAYEQYF
TRBJ1-5	TRBV7-6	.	.	15	TGTGCCAGCAGCTTAGTTACAGGGTCGGATCAGCCCCAGCATTTT	CASSLVTGSDQPQHF
TRBJ1-2	TRBV7-6	.	.	13	TGTGCCAGCAGCAAGGGAGGGGGCTATGGCTACACCTTC	CASSKGGGYGYTF
TRBJ1-1	TRBV3-1/TRBV3-2	TRBD1	.	15	TGTGCCAGCAGCTCGACAGGGGGCAGTAGGACTGAAGCTTTCTTT	CASSSTGGSRTEAFF
TRBJ1-3	TRBV7-9	.	.	13	TGTGCCAGCAGCTTGAGCTCTGGAAACACCATATATTTT	CASSLSSGNTIYF
TRBJ1-5	TRBV7-6	.	.	14	TGTGCCAGCAGCTTGGGCCCCAGCAATCAGCCCCAGCATTTT	CASSLGPSNQPQHF
TRBJ1-6	TRBV5-6	.	.	11	TGTGCCAGCAGCTCCCGGACAGTTCTCCACTTT	CASSSRTVLHF
TRBJ2-1	TRBV7-9	TRBD2	.	18	TGTGCCAGCAGCTCGGGTCGACTAGCGTTCGGTTCCCAAGATGAGCAGTTCTTC	CASSSGRLAFGSQDEQFF
TRBJ2-6	TRBV7-9	.	few	12	TGTGCCAGCAGCTTAGGTGGCAGCGTCCTGACTTTC	CASSLGGSVLTF
TRBJ1-2	TRBV7-2	TRBD1	.	15	TGTGCCAGCATCCAGGACAGGGGGCGACATTCTGGCTACACCTTC	CASIQDRGRHSGYTF
TRBJ2-7	TRBV30	.	.	15	TGTGCCTGGAAGGCTAGCGCCAGAGTTGGGTACGAGCAGTACTTC	CAWKASARVGYEQYF
TRBJ2-5	TRBV5-1	TRBD2	.	14	TGCGCCAGCCGGCTAGCGGGGGCCCAAGCGACCCAGTACTTC	CASRLAGAQATQYF
TRBJ1-3	TRBV19	.	.	15	TGTGCCACCTCACCCCAGAGGTCATCTGGAAACACCATATATTTT	CATSPQRSSGNTIYF
TRBJ2-2	TRBV4-2	.	few	15	TGTGCCAGCAGCCAAGAGGCCAGCGCTGGCGGGGAGCTGTTTTTT	CASSQEASAGGELFF
TRBJ2-2	TRBV6-1	TRBD1	.	15	TGTGCCAGCAGTGAGCAGGGGGTGGGCACCGGGGAGCTGTTTTTT	CASSEQGVGTGELFF
TRBJ2-3	TRBV14	TRBD2	few	19	TGTGCCAGCAGCCGCTCGGGCTGGGCTAGCGGGATGGCGACAGATACGCAGTATTTT	CASSRSGWASGMATDTQYF
TRBJ1-1	TRBV20-1	.	.	11	TGCAGTGGATCGACAGCTACTGAAGCTTTCTTT	CSGSTATEAFF
TRBJ1-3	TRBV3-1/TRBV3-2	.	.	17	TGTGCCAGCAGCCATGACGTGGGGGCAGGCTCTGGAAACACCATATATTTT	CASSHDVGAGSGNTIYF
TRBJ1-2	TRBV7-9	TRBD1	.	15	TGTGCCAGCAGCCTAGAGAGACAGGGGGCGAAAGGCTACACCTTC	CASSLERQGAKGYTF
TRBJ1-1	TRBV4-3	.	.	16	TGCGCCAGCAGCCAAGATCTTCGTAGGGGCCGGGGGGAAGCTTTCTTT	CASSQDLRRGRGEAFF
TRBJ2-7	TRBV5-8	.	.	14	TGTGCCAGCAGCGGTGACAGGCCAAGGCACGAGCAGTACTTC	CASSGDRPRHEQYF
TRBJ2-1	TRBV18	.	.	15	TGTGCCAGCTCACCTCCGGCAGGGCAGGGGCGCACGCAGTTCTTC	CASSPPAGQGRTQFF
TRBJ1-6	TRBV28	TRBD1	.	16	TGTGCCAGCAGTTTCAGGGGGCAATCCTATAATTCACCCCTCCACTTT	CASSFRGQSYNSPLHF
TRBJ1-2	TRBV11-2	.	.	18	TGTGCCAGCAGCTTAGATCTGGGAGGGAATACGAGGGGCTATGGCTACACCTTC	CASSLDLGGNTRGYGYTF
TRBJ2-7	TRBV11-3	TRBD2	.	14	TGTGCCAGCAGCTCAGGGACTAGCGACGACGAGCAGTACTTC	CASSSGTSDDEQYF
TRBJ1-6	TRBV21-1	.	.	15	TGTGCCAGCAGCTCACACAGGGGGAATAATTCACCCCTCCACTTT	CASSSHRGNNSPLHF